This entry lists 19 T cell receptor beta chains sequenced from one sample in a study of CXCR3-negative and CXCR3-positive naive CD8 T cells. Findings and limits, study-wide: More hydrophobic TRB CDR3s were found in CXCR3-positive naive cells than in CXCR3-negative naive cells.

TRB cDNA was prepared as libraries by UMI-labeled 5' RACE. TCRdb re-called the 5' RACE reads and shows each CDR3 protein once, DNA omitted. The sample table sets out about 150,000 distinct CDR3 sequences. Their recognized antigens are unknown. The sequencing input was naive CXCR3+ CD8+ T cells from blood. Subset meaning: CD45RO-CCR7+CD27+CD95- naive CD8+ T cells expressing CXCR3 (TNR3+). The receptor source for this set is a human donor in good health. Some clones in this sample may be carry-over from other donors' samples.

The rearrangement joins TRBV29-1 to TRBJ1-1; TCRdb outputs TRBD1, but without DNA this stays unchecked. The CDR3 spans 12 residues. CDR1 SQVTM and CDR2 ANQGSEA come from the germline V gene. CDR3 region: CSVVTGQGEAFF.

The chain recombines TRBV6-2 or TRBV6-3 with TRBJ2-5; TCRdb picks TRBD2, but there is no DNA to check that call. The CDR3 runs 16 residues. Per germline, CDR1 MNHEY and CDR2 SVGEGT. This CDR3 reads CASSYLVAGKQETQYF.

The chain recombines TRBV3-1 with TRBJ2-7; TCRdb names TRBD2, which stays unverified in the absence of DNA. The CDR3 has 15 amino acids. The germline V gene encodes CDR1 LGHDT and CDR2 YNNKEL (reference sequence). The CDR3 is CASSPTRGPAYEQYF.

This chain joins TRBV28 and TRBJ2-3; TCRdb picks TRBD1, but there is no DNA to check that call. CDR3 length equals 17 residues. CDR1 MDHEN and CDR2 SYDVKM come from the germline V gene. The CDR3 reads CASSLFVGQTSTDTQYF.

The chain recombines TRBV11-2 with TRBJ1-1; TCRdb gives TRBD1 as the D gene, but with no DNA this cannot be confirmed. The CDR3 covers 14 residues. Germline V gives CDR1 SGHAT, CDR2 FQNNGV. CDR3: CASAGQPMNTEAFF.

The gene calls are TRBV10-2 and TRBJ2-1; without DNA, the TCRdb call of TRBD2 cannot be checked. Germline V gene sequence: CDR1 WSHSY, CDR2 SAAADI. The CDR3 runs to 13 residues. The CDR3 loop is CASSDLVRAEQFF.

The chain couples TRBV20-1 to TRBJ1-6; the TCRdb D gene call, TRBD1, has no DNA to confirm it. This CDR3 has 16 amino acids. Germline CDR1 reads DFQATT; CDR2 reads SNEGSKA (reference sequence). The CDR3 sequence is CGATPRGSIYNSPLHF.

This rearrangement joins TRBV6-5 to TRBJ2-3. The CDR3 extends over 12 amino acids. CDR1 is MNHEY, CDR2 SVGAGI, per germline. CDR3: CASSPEADTQYF.

V usage is TRBV4-1 and J usage is TRBJ2-7; with no DNA, the TCRdb D assignment of TRBD1 cannot be verified. Germline V gene data show CDR1 as MGHRA and CDR2 as YSYEKL. The CDR3 is 12 residues long. The CDR3 loop reads CASSHQGYEQYF.

The gene calls are TRBV3-1 and TRBJ2-1; the TCRdb call, TRBD2, lacks DNA for checking. Germline CDR1 LGHDT, CDR2 YNNKEL (reference sequence). CDR3 size: 13 residues. The CDR3 loop reads CASSTSGSNEQFF.

J is TRBJ2-1 and V is TRBV19; the TRBD1 assignment by TCRdb is unverifiable without DNA. This CDR3 has 15 amino acids. CDR1 LNHDA and CDR2 SQIVND come from the germline V gene (reference sequence). CDR3 residues: CASSSRTAPSNEQFF. The full variable domain, its missing parts supplied by reference TRBV19 and TRBJ2-1, is DGGITQSPKYLFRKEGQNVTLSCEQNLNHDAMYWYRQDPGQGLRLIYYSQIVNDFQKGDIAEGYSVSREKKESFPLTVTSAQKNPTAFYLCASSSRTAPSNEQFFGPGTRLTVL.

The CDR3 loop reads CASSSLAGVYNEQFF. This rearrangement joins TRBV7-6 to TRBJ2-1; with no DNA, the TCRdb D assignment of TRBD2 cannot be verified. The CDR3 totals 15 residues. Germline loops: CDR1 SGHVS, CDR2 FNYEAQ.

This sequence joins TRBV12-3 or TRBV12-4 and TRBJ2-1; TCRdb's D gene call, TRBD2, goes unchecked for lack of DNA. This CDR3 comprises 13 residues. CDR3 in amino acids: CASSLGGPPGQFF.

V usage is TRBV4-1 and J usage is TRBJ2-1; TCRdb reports TRBD2, a call that lacks DNA to check it against. The CDR3 is made up of 14 amino acids. Germline CDR1 is MGHRA and CDR2 is YSYEKL. CDR3 loop: CASSQVGLVNEQFF.

The chain uses TRBV5-1 and TRBJ2-5; TCRdb designates TRBD2, a call that cannot be tested without DNA. The CDR3 sequence is 18 residues long. CDR1 and CDR2 (germline): SGHRS, YFSETQ. Here the CDR3 reads CASSLETTSGGPSGTQYF.

J is TRBJ2-1 and V is TRBV29-1; checking the TCRdb D call of TRBD1 is not possible without DNA. The CDR3 is 11 amino acids. Germline V gene data show CDR1 as SQVTM and CDR2 as ANQGSEA. The chain's CDR3 is CSVEGDTEQFF.

V and J are TRBV28 and TRBJ1-1. This CDR3 has 12 residues. Per the germline V gene, CDR1 is MDHEN and CDR2 is SYDVKM. CDR3 in amino acids: CASTRAWTEAFF.

The rearrangement links TRBV7-6 to TRBJ2-7; TCRdb's D call, TRBD1, is unchecked because there is no DNA. Germline lookup yields CDR1 SGHVS and CDR2 FNYEAQ. The CDR3 has 13 amino acids. This chain's CDR3 is CASSLGGLSEQYF.

The V gene is TRBV19, the J gene TRBJ2-2; TCRdb designates TRBD2, a call that cannot be tested without DNA. The CDR3 contains 18 residues. CDR1 LNHDA and CDR2 SQIVND come from the germline V gene (reference sequence). The CDR3 loop is CASSIEGTSGENTGELFF.